The T cell receptor beta chain described here comes from a study of T-cell memory formation after mild COVID-19. Study at large: TCR clusters were largely donor specific.

This clonotype was picked up many times. The antigen is not known. The V segment lost 5 bases and the J segment 0 bases; nucleotides outside the gene matches: 4. The CDR3 has 17 residues. Overall study results and limits: In pre-infection memory, a portion of responding clones appeared, which suggested that cross-reactive memory joined.

In TCRdb, the 5' RACE reads were re-called with MiXCR into one record per CDR3 protein. The top ten clones hold 39% of a sample with 95,000 to 110,000 distinct CDR3 sequences, about 15% of them seen once. This chain links TRBV12-3 or TRBV12-4 with TRBJ2-3, with 14 bases aligning to TRBD2. The sequenced sample was PBMCs or a T cell subset sorted from them (not recorded which). This TCR was recovered from a man aged 18 to 30 who had mild COVID-19 (a few samples of this study predate the infection). Cell type and time point are not known. CDR3 residues: CASSPGTSGGSTDTQYF. The CDR3 DNA is TGTGCCAGCAGTCCAGGGACTAGCGGGGGTAGCACAGATACGCAGTATTTT.